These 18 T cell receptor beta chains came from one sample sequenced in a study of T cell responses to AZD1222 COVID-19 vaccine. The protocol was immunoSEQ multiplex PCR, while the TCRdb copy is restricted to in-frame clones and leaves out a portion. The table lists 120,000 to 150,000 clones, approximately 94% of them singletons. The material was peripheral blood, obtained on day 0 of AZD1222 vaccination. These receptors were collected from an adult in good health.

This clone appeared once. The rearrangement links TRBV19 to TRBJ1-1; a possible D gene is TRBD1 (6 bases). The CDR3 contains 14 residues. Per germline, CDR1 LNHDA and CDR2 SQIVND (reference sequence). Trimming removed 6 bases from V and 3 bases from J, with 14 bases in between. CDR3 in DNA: TGTGCCAGTAGGAGACAGGTTGACTACACTGAAGCTTTCTTT. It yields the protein CASRRQVDYTEAFF.

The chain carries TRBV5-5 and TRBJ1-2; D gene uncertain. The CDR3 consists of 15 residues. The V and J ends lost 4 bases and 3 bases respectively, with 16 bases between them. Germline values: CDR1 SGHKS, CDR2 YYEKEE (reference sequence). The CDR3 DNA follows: TGTGCCAGCAGCCCGACCCCCATGAGAGACTATGGCTACACCTTC. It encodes CASSPTPMRDYGYTF.

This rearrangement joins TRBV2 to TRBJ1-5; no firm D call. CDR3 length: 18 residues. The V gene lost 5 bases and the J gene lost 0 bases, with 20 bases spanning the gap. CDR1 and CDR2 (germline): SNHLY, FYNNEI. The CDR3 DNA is TGTGCCAGCAGTCCGAAAGAACCGACGGGGTATAGCAATCAGCCCCAGCATTTT. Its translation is CASSPKEPTGYSNQPQHF.

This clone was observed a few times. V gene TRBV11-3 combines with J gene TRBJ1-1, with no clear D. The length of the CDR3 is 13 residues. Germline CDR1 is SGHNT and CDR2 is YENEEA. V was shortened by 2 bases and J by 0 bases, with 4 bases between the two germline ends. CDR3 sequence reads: CASSLYMNTEAFF. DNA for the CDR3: TGTGCCAGCAGCTTATACATGAACACTGAAGCTTTCTTT.

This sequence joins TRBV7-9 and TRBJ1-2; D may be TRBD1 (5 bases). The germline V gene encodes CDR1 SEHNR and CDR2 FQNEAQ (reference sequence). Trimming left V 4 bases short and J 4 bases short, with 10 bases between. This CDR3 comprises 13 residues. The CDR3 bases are TGTGCCAGCAGCTCTACAGGAACCTATGGCTACACCTTC. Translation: CASSSTGTYGYTF.

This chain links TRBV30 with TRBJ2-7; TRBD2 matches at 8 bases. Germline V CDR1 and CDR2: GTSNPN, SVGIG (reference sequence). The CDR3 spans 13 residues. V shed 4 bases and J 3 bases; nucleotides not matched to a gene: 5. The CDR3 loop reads CAWNSGKVYEQYF. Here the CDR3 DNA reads TGTGCCTGGAATAGCGGGAAGGTCTACGAGCAGTACTTC.

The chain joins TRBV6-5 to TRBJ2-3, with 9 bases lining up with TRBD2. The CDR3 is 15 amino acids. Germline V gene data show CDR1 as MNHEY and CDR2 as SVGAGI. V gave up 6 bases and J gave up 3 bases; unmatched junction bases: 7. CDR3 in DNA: TGTGCCAGCAGACACCTTAGCGGGGGAACAGATACGCAGTATTTT. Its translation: CASRHLSGGTDTQYF.

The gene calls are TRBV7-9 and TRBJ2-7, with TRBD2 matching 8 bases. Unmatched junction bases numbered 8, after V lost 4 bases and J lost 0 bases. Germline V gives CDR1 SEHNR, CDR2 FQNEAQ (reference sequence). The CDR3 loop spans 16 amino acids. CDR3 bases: TGTGCCAGCAGCTACCCAACGGGGGGGGCCTCCTACGAGCAGTACTTC. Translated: CASSYPTGGASYEQYF.

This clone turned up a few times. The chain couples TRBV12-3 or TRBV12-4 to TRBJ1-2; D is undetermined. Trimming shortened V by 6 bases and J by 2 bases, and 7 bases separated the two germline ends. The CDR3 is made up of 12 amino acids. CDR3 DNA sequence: TGTGCCAGCAGCCCATCCAACTATGGCTACACCTTC. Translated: CASSPSNYGYTF.

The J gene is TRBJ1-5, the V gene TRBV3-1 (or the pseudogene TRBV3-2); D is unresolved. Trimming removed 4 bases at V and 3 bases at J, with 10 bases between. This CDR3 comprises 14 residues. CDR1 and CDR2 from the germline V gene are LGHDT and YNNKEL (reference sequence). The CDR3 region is CASSPQWSNQPQHF. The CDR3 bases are TGTGCCAGCAGCCCCCAATGGTCCAATCAGCCCCAGCATTTT.

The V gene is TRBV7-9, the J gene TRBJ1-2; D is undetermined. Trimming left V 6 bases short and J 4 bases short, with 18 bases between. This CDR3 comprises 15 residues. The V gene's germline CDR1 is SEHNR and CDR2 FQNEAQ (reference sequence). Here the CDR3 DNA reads TGTGCCAGCAGTCCGGCACATGTGGAGGTCTATGGCTACACCTTC. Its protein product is CASSPAHVEVYGYTF.

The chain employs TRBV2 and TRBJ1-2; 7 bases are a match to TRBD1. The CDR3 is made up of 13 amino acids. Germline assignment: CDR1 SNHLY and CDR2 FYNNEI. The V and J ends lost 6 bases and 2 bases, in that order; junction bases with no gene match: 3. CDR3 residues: CASSQQGNYGYTF. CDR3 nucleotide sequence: TGTGCCAGCAGCCAACAGGGGAACTATGGCTACACCTTC.

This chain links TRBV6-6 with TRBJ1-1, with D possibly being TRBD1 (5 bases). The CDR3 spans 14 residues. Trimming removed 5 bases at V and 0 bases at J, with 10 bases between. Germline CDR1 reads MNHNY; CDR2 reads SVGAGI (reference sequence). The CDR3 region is CASSLRGMNTEAFF. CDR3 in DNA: TGTGCCAGCAGTCTCCGGGGGATGAACACTGAAGCTTTCTTT.

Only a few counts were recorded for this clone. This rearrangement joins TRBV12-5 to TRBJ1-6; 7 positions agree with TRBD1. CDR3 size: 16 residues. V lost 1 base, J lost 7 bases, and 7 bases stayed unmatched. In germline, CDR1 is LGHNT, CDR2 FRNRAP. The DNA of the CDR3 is TGTGCTAGTGGTTTGGGGGGGACAGTCCGCAATTCACCCCTCCACTTT. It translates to CASGLGGTVRNSPLHF.

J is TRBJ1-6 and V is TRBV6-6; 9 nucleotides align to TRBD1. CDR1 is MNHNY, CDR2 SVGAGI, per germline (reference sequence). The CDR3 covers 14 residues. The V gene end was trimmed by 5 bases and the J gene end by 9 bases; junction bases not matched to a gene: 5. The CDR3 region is CASSRDRVGSPLHF. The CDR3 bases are TGTGCCAGCAGTAGGGACAGGGTGGGTTCACCCCTCCACTTT.

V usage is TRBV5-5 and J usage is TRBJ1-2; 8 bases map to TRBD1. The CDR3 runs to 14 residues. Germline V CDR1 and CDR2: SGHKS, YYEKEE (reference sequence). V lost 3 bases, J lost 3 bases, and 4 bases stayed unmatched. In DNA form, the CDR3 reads TGTGCCAGCAGCTACGACAGGGGTTACTATGGCTACACCTTC. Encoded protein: CASSYDRGYYGYTF.

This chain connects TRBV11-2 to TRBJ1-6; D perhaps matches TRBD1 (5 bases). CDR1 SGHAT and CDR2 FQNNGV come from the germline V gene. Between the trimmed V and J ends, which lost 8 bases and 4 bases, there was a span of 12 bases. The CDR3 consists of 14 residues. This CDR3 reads CASGGAIYNSPLHF. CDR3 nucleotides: TGTGCCAGCGGCGGGGCGATTTATAATTCACCCCTCCACTTT.

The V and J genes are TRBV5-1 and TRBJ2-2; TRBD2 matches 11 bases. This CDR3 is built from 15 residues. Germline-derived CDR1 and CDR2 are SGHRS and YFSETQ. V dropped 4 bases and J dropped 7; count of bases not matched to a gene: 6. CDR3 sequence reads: CASSPTSGSYGELFF. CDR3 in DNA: TGCGCCAGCAGCCCTACTAGCGGGAGTTACGGGGAGCTGTTTTTT.